These 26 T cell receptor beta chains came from one sample sequenced in a study of cytomegalovirus exposure and HLA in healthy donors. The study ran its PCR with 60 Vbeta and 13 Jbeta primers. This table comes from immunoSEQ multiplex PCR, and its TCRdb copy is limited to in-frame clones, with some not included. The table records over 55,000 clones, approximately 92% of them present only once. Sample: PBMCs. The receptor source for this set is a young woman in good health and CMV-seropositive.

CDR3 sequence reads: CASTRPPGQGEFF. In DNA, the CDR3 is TGTGCCAGCACTAGACCCCCGGGACAGGGAGAGTTCTTC. The gene calls are TRBV28 and TRBJ2-1; TRBD1 matches at 9 bases. V lost 7 bases, J lost 14 bases, and 12 bases stayed unmatched. The CDR3 length is 13 residues. Looked up from germline, CDR1 is MDHEN and CDR2 is SYDVKM. Filled out from reference TRBV28 and TRBJ2-1, the complete variable domain reads DVKVTQSSRYLVKRTGEKVFLECVQDMDHENMFWYRQDPGLGLRLIYFSYDVKMKEKGDIPEGYSVSREKKERFSLILESASTNQTSMYLCASTRPPGQGEFFGPGTRLTVL.

The chain uses TRBV29-1 and TRBJ2-7, with TRBD1 matching 7 bases. The germline V gene has CDR1 SQVTM and CDR2 ANQGSEA. Trimming took 6 bases from V and 0 from J; bases not matched to a gene: 5. The length of the CDR3 is 13 residues. The CDR3 protein is CSVRTGSSYEQYF. CDR3 DNA sequence: TGCAGCGTCCGGACAGGTAGCTCCTACGAGCAGTACTTC.

V gene TRBV6-5 combines with J gene TRBJ1-1; D is uncertain. From germline, CDR1 is MNHEY and CDR2 SVGAGI. The CDR3 consists of 13 residues. The V end lost 1 base, the J end lost 1 base, and 4 bases lay between the germline ends. CDR3 loop: CASSYFQNTEAFF. In DNA form, the CDR3 reads TGTGCCAGCAGTTACTTCCAGAACACTGAAGCTTTCTTT.

The chain's CDR3 is CASSPRTGSYTEAFF. For the CDR3, the DNA is TGTGCCAGCAGCCCACGGACAGGGAGCTACACTGAAGCTTTCTTT. The chain employs TRBV7-9 and TRBJ1-1, with 8 bases aligning to TRBD1. V shed 5 bases and J 3 bases; nucleotides not matched to a gene: 8. This CDR3 is built from 15 residues. Germline assignment: CDR1 SEHNR and CDR2 FQNEAQ (reference sequence).

The chain links TRBV4-2 to TRBJ2-7, with 13 bases matching TRBD2. Losses at the gene ends were 1 base for V and 1 base for J; bases not matched to a gene: 7. This CDR3 has 18 amino acids. Germline V gene lookup returns CDR1 LGHNA and CDR2 YNFKEQ. The CDR3 sequence: CASSQGTSGRGRSYEQYF. In DNA form, the CDR3 reads TGTGCCAGCAGCCAAGGGACTAGCGGGAGAGGGAGGTCCTACGAGCAGTACTTC.

The chain recombines TRBV14 with TRBJ2-5; D remains ambiguous. The CDR3 extends over 15 amino acids. Germline loops: CDR1 SGHDN, CDR2 FVKESK. V shed 3 bases and J shed 3 bases, with 14 bases lying between them. The CDR3, as DNA: TGTGCCAGCAGCCAGTCGAAGGAGCAGAAAGAGACCCAGTACTTC. As protein: CASSQSKEQKETQYF.

The chain recombines TRBV5-1 with TRBJ2-7; 10 bases are shared with TRBD2. With 0 bases clipped from V and 6 bases from J, the junction kept 3 bases outside the gene matches. The germline CDR1 and CDR2 sequences are SGHRS and YFSETQ. This CDR3 has 14 amino acids. CDR3 protein: CASSLETSGSEQYF. CDR3 DNA sequence: TGCGCCAGCAGCTTGGAGACTAGCGGGTCCGAGCAGTACTTC.

The gene calls are TRBV21-1 and TRBJ1-1. TRBV21-1 is recorded as a pseudogene. This CDR3 comprises 10 residues. The CDR3 loop reads CASSSRLAFF. CDR3 in DNA: TGTGCCAGCAGCTCTAGACTGGCTTTCTTT.

The chain is built from TRBV15 and TRBJ2-7, with a weak D call TRBD1 (7 bases). Trimming took off 1 base at V and 3 bases at J, with 13 bases between the two ends. The CDR3 is made up of 15 amino acids. CDR1 and CDR2 (germline): LNHNV, YYDKDF (reference sequence). Here the CDR3 DNA reads TGTGCCACCAGCAGAGTCAGGGGGGCCGACTACGAGCAGTACTTC. Amino acids: CATSRVRGADYEQYF. Complete variable domain (other parts from reference TRBV15 and TRBJ2-7): DAMVIQNPRYQVTQFGKPVTLSCSQTLNHNVMYWYQQKSSQAPKLLFHYYDKDFNNEADTPDNFQSRRPNTSFCFLDIRSPGLGDTAMYLCATSRVRGADYEQYFGPGTRLTVT.

In this sample, this clone turned up a few times. The chain recombines TRBV25-1 with TRBJ1-1, with D unresolved. V was shortened by 4 bases and J by 8 bases, with 23 bases between the two germline ends. The CDR3 consists of 16 residues. Germline V CDR1 and CDR2: MGHDK, SYGVNS. CDR3 bases: TGTGCCAGCAGTGGTGGCCCGCTTAAGGACTTTAGGGAAGCTTTCTTT. This gives the protein CASSGGPLKDFREAFF.

The chain uses TRBV27 and TRBJ1-2; D may be TRBD1 (5 bases). Per germline, CDR1 MNHEY and CDR2 SMNVEV (reference sequence). The CDR3 loop spans 14 amino acids. V dropped 4 bases and J dropped 4 bases, with 13 bases sitting between them. CDR3 amino acids: CASSSYQGTYGYTF. CDR3 nucleotide sequence: TGTGCCAGCAGTTCCTATCAGGGTACCTATGGCTACACCTTC.

The CDR3 DNA follows: TGTGCCAGCAGCCAGAGGACAGGGGGGACCGGGGAGCTGTTTTTT. Translation: CASSQRTGGTGELFF. V usage is TRBV7-9 and J usage is TRBJ2-2; 10 positions match TRBD1. The CDR3 runs to 15 residues. V shed 5 bases and J 5 bases; nucleotides not matched to a gene: 5. Germline V gene sequence: CDR1 SEHNR, CDR2 FQNEAQ (reference sequence).

The chain has TRBV7-3 and TRBJ2-1; TRBD2 matches 12 bases. CDR1 is SGHTA and CDR2 is FQGTGA in the germline V gene. With V trimmed by 3 bases and J by 9 bases, 0 bases remained unmatched. There are 13 residues in the CDR3. This chain's CDR3 is CASSLTSGGEQFF. The DNA for the CDR3 is TGTGCCAGCAGCTTGACTAGCGGGGGTGAGCAGTTCTTC.

The chain joins TRBV7-2 to TRBJ2-7; the match to TRBD2 covers 10 bases. With 2 bases clipped from V and 2 bases from J, the junction kept 6 bases outside the gene matches. This CDR3 comprises 16 residues. The germline V gene has CDR1 SGHTA and CDR2 FQGNSA. This CDR3 reads CASSLYLSGRAYEQYF. As DNA, the CDR3 is TGTGCCAGCAGCTTATATTTAAGCGGGAGGGCCTACGAGCAGTACTTC.

The V and J genes are TRBV28 and TRBJ2-7; TRBD2 agrees at 8 bases. V was pared by 3 bases and J by 1 base, with 5 bases of the junction left unmatched. Per germline, CDR1 MDHEN and CDR2 SYDVKM. The CDR3 spans 15 residues. CDR3 residues: CASSLFGGGSYEQYF. The CDR3 DNA reads TGTGCCAGCAGTTTGTTCGGGGGGGGTTCCTACGAGCAGTACTTC.

V gene TRBV14 combines with J gene TRBJ1-2; 9 positions match TRBD1. V trimming: 2 bases; J trimming: 5 bases; junction bases outside the gene matches: 6. This CDR3 is built from 15 residues. Germline loops: CDR1 SGHDN, CDR2 FVKESK. The CDR3, as DNA: TGTGCCAGCAGCCAATGGGGACAGGGTTTATATGGCTACACCTTC. It codes for CASSQWGQGLYGYTF. Variable domain in full (rest from reference TRBV14 and TRBJ1-2): EAGVTQFPSHSVIEKGQTVTLRCDPISGHDNLYWYRRVMGKEIKFLLHFVKESKQDESGMPNNRFLAERTGGTYSTLKVQPAELEDSGVYFCASSQWGQGLYGYTFGSGTRLTVV.

The rearrangement links TRBV6-5 to TRBJ1-4; no clear D gene. V was shortened by 5 bases and J by 0 bases, with 10 bases between the two germline ends. Germline V gives CDR1 MNHEY, CDR2 SVGAGI. CDR3 length: 15 amino acids. The CDR3 DNA sequence: TGTGCCAGCAGTCAGGCAGGTGCAACTAATGAAAAACTGTTTTTT. Protein: CASSQAGATNEKLFF.

A word on this clone: One end of the junction does not line up with germline, which may come from a read error. The chain links TRBV4-1 to TRBJ1-1; D may be TRBD1 (6 bases). This CDR3 has 13 amino acids. Germline CDR1 MGHRA, CDR2 YSYEKL. CDR3 in amino acids: CASNGQLNTEAFF. CDR3 coding DNA: TGTGCCAGCAACGGACAGTTGAACACTGAAGCTTTCTTT.

This chain uses TRBV7-9 with TRBJ2-7; a weak D match, TRBD1 (7 bases). In germline, CDR1 is SEHNR, CDR2 FQNEAQ (reference sequence). V gave up 4 bases and J gave up 1 base, with 14 bases separating them. The CDR3 covers 15 residues. CDR3 region: CASSSLRGESYEQYF. The DNA of the CDR3 is TGTGCCAGCAGCTCACTCAGGGGGGAATCCTACGAGCAGTACTTC.

The chain has TRBV7-9 and TRBJ2-1; 13 positions agree with TRBD2. Germline V gene data show CDR1 as SEHNR and CDR2 as FQNEAQ (reference sequence). The junction had 12 bases not matched to a gene; V was cut back by 6 bases and J by 4 bases. The CDR3 sequence is 18 residues long. CDR3 in DNA: TGTGCCAGCAGACCAGGACTAGCGGGAGCTCAAGCTTACAATGAGCAGTTCTTC. This gives the protein CASRPGLAGAQAYNEQFF.

This sequence joins TRBV10-3 and TRBJ2-7; TRBD1 agrees at 9 bases. The junction had 0 bases not matched to a gene; V was cut back by 0 bases and J by 3 bases. The germline V gene has CDR1 ENHRY and CDR2 SYGVKD. The CDR3 runs 14 residues. In DNA form, the CDR3 reads TGTGCCATCAGTGAGTCGACAGGGGGCTACGAGCAGTACTTC. Protein sequence: CAISESTGGYEQYF.

The table lists this clone with a count of one. In DNA, the CDR3 is TGTGCCAGTAGTGTCGACAGGTTCTCTGGAAACACCATATATTTT. Translation: CASSVDRFSGNTIYF. The V call is TRBV19, the J call TRBJ1-3, with a tentative D call TRBD1 (6 bases). The V gene lost 5 bases and the J gene lost 0 bases, with 11 bases spanning the gap. Germline CDR1 reads LNHDA; CDR2 reads SQIVND (reference sequence). This CDR3 has 15 residues.

This chain joins TRBV2 and TRBJ2-4; 9 nucleotides match TRBD1. V shed 4 bases, J shed 4 bases, and the junction held 8 bases outside the gene matches. The CDR3 spans 16 residues. Looked up from germline, CDR1 is SNHLY and CDR2 is FYNNEI. CDR3 coding DNA: TGTGCCAGCAGTGGACCAATAGGACAGGGGAAAAACATTCAGTACTTC. Translating it yields CASSGPIGQGKNIQYF.

The gene calls are TRBV20-1 and TRBJ2-3; 8 bases line up with TRBD2. V lost 6 bases to trimming and J lost 8 bases; unmatched junction nucleotides: 1. The CDR3 runs to 10 residues. In germline, CDR1 is DFQATT, CDR2 SNEGSKA (reference sequence). Here the CDR3 reads CSAAGGTQYF. CDR3 DNA sequence: TGCAGTGCCGCGGGGGGTACGCAGTATTTT.

The rearrangement uses TRBV4-1 and TRBJ2-1; 9 nucleotides match TRBD1. V lost 3 bases and J lost 3; bases outside the gene matches: 0. The germline V gene has CDR1 MGHRA and CDR2 YSYEKL. The CDR3 runs 14 residues. The CDR3 spells CASSQTGGYNEQFF. CDR3 coding DNA: TGCGCCAGCAGCCAGACAGGGGGCTACAATGAGCAGTTCTTC.

The V gene is TRBV19, the J gene TRBJ1-1; 8 bases align to TRBD1. V was clipped by 6 bases and J by 3 bases; unmatched bases: 3. Germline V gives CDR1 LNHDA, CDR2 SQIVND (reference sequence). The CDR3 is 13 residues long. For the CDR3, the DNA is TGTGCCAGTAGATCACAGGGGGACACTGAAGCTTTCTTT. Translated, it gives CASRSQGDTEAFF.